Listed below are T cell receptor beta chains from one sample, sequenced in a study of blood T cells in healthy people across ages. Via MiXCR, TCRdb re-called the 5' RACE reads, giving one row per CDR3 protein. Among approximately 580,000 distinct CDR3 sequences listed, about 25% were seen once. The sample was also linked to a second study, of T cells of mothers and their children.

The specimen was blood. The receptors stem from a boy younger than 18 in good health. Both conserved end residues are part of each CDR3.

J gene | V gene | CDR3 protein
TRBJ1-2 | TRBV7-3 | CASSPDEGEGYTF
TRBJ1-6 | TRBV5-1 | CASSLEAWTGESPLHF
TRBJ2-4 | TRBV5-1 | CASSLEIPGPLDGIQYF
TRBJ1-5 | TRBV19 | CASSIFGYSNQPQHF
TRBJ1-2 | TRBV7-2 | CASSTRTANYGYTF
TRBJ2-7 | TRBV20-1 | CSARASGLTYEQYF
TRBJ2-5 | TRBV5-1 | CASSLAVKETQYF
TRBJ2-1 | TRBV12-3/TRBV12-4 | CASKELGGSNEQFF
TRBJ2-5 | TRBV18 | CASSPPSPRETQYF
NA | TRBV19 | CASSIWFNNEQFF
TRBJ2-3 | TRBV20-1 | CSATLAALGNTQYF
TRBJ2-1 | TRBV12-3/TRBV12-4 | CASSPRGGAYNEQFF
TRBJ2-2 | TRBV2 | CASRLGASGELFF
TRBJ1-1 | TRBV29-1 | CSGGTGVTEAFF
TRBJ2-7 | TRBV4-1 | CASSQIAGGSYEQYF
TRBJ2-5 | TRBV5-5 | CASSLDRWETQYF
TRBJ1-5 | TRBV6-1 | CASSDWYRGYQPQHF
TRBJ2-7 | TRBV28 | CASRETGRPNEQYF
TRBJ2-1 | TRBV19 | CASSIDLPGQGGYEQFF
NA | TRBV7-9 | CASSSKNPLAGEGHNEQFF
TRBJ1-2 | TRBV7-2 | CASSLAAGAANYGYTF
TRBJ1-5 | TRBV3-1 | CASSSDTGEQPQHF
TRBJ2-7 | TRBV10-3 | CAISETGLEQYF
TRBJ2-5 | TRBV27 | CASSAYRGSYGQYF
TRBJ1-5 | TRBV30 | CAWSVPRGNQPQHF
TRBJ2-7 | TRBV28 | CASGSSGGASYEQYF
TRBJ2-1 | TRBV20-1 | CSASWRAPHNEQFF
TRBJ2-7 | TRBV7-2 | CASSLDLAGPSEQYF
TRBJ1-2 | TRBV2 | CASTDRDRGSLDGYTF
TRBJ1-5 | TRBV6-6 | CASSYSVSRQPQHF
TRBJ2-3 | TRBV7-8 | CASSKRSTDTQYF
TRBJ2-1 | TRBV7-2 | CASSPRTSSYNEQFF
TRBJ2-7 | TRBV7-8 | CASSFHRDRAHEQYF
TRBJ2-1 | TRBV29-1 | CSVRNVESYNEQFF
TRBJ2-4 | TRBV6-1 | CASSARGGGGQNIQYF
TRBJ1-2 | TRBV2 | CASSEETGMSGYTF
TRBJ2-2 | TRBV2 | CASSVGAGDTGELFF
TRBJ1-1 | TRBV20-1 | CSARFKYRGKNTEAFF
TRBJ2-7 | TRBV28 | CASGLLESSYEQYF
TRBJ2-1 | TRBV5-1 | CASSMGGGIYNEQFF
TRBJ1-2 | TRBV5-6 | CASSSRARGRGYTF
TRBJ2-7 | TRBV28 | CASDTGTGCRYEQYF
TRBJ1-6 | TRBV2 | CASAGQGDSPLHF
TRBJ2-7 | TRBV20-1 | CSARDRGGYYEQYF
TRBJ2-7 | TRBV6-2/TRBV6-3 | CASSYGQPLEQYF
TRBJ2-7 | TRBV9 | CASSVARSGYEQYF
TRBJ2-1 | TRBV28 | CASSPLPGTGPGRNEQFF
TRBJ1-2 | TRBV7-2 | CASSLGPWEGYTF
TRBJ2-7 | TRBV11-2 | CASSLGRMGGDF